These T cell receptor beta chains were read from a single sample in a study of regulatory T cells in long-lasting Graves disease. In TCRdb, the multiplex PCR reads were re-called with MiXCR into one record per CDR3 protein. Of about 420,000 distinct CDR3 sequences listed, around 17% are singletons. Separately, the same data were catalogued under a study of T cells in Graves' hyperthyroidism and ophthalmopathy.

Specimen: peripheral blood mononuclear cells (PBMCs), collected at new diagnosis, from a patient treated with antithyroid drugs. Source of these receptors: a woman aged 18-29 years with Graves disease. The CDR3 runs from the conserved cysteine through the conserved F or W. A D gene is named only where the DNA matches it firmly. Clone size, where shown, is once, few, many, or a class for clones that have expanded.

V gene: TRBV4-3; D gene: TRBD1; clone size: .; J gene: TRBJ2-1; CDR3 protein: CASSQEGWEGGLGNEQFF; CDR3 DNA: TGCGCCAGCAGCCAAGAGGGGTGGGAAGGGGGCTTGGGGAATGAGCAGTTCTTC
V gene: TRBV4-2; D gene: TRBD2; clone size: .; J gene: TRBJ2-1; CDR3 protein: CASSQEAGGPNEQFF; CDR3 DNA: TGTGCCAGCAGCCAAGAAGCGGGAGGGCCCAATGAGCAGTTCTTC
V gene: TRBV18; D gene: .; clone size: few; J gene: TRBJ1-1; CDR3 protein: CASSPRRLENTEAFF; CDR3 DNA: TGTGCCAGCTCACCACGAAGGCTGGAGAACACTGAAGCTTTCTTT
V gene: TRBV6-1; D gene: TRBD1; clone size: .; J gene: TRBJ2-1; CDR3 protein: CASRRQGMWVNEQFF; CDR3 DNA: TGTGCCAGCAGAAGACAGGGAATGTGGGTAAATGAGCAGTTCTTC
V gene: TRBV27; D gene: TRBD2; clone size: .; J gene: TRBJ2-7; CDR3 protein: CASSQRGGRAYEQYF; CDR3 DNA: TGTGCCAGCAGTCAACGGGGCGGGAGGGCCTACGAGCAGTACTTC
V gene: TRBV6-1; D gene: TRBD1; clone size: many; J gene: TRBJ1-5; CDR3 protein: CASSENGLHRGNNQPQHF; CDR3 DNA: TGTGCCAGCAGTGAAAACGGGCTTCACAGGGGGAACAATCAGCCCCAGCATTTT
V gene: TRBV20-1; D gene: TRBD1; clone size: many; J gene: TRBJ2-7; CDR3 protein: CSARDTGTGGVYEQYF; CDR3 DNA: TGCAGTGCTAGAGACACCGGGACAGGGGGCGTCTACGAGCAGTACTTC
V gene: TRBV7-3; D gene: .; clone size: .; J gene: TRBJ2-2; CDR3 protein: CASSLIPPSPGAGGELFF; CDR3 DNA: TGTGCCAGCAGCTTAATTCCACCCTCCCCGGGGGCAGGCGGGGAGCTGTTTTTT
V gene: TRBV7-2; D gene: .; clone size: .; J gene: TRBJ2-6; CDR3 protein: CASSFSPTGANVLTF; CDR3 DNA: TGTGCCAGCAGCTTTTCGCCAACTGGGGCCAACGTCCTGACTTTC
V gene: TRBV30; D gene: TRBD2; clone size: few; J gene: TRBJ2-6; CDR3 protein: CAWRGTSGPVAGANVLTF; CDR3 DNA: TGTGCCTGGAGGGGGACTAGCGGGCCTGTCGCTGGGGCCAACGTCCTGACTTTC
V gene: TRBV6-1; D gene: .; clone size: many; J gene: TRBJ2-3; CDR3 protein: CASSLFTRDWLTDTQYF; CDR3 DNA: TGTGCCAGCAGCCTTTTCACAAGGGACTGGTTAACAGATACGCAGTATTTT
V gene: TRBV7-9; D gene: .; clone size: many; J gene: TRBJ1-1; CDR3 protein: CASRTGRRTNTEAFF; CDR3 DNA: TGTGCCAGCAGAACGGGACGCAGGACCAACACTGAAGCTTTCTTT
V gene: TRBV4-1; D gene: TRBD2; clone size: .; J gene: TRBJ2-7; CDR3 protein: CASSQETSGTTYEQYF; CDR3 DNA: TGCGCCAGCAGCCAGGAGACTAGCGGGACAACCTACGAGCAGTACTTC
V gene: TRBV15; D gene: TRBD2; clone size: .; J gene: TRBJ2-2; CDR3 protein: CATSLAGTGELFF; CDR3 DNA: TGTGCCACCAGTTTAGCGGGCACCGGGGAGCTGTTTTTT
V gene: TRBV28; D gene: .; clone size: many; J gene: TRBJ1-5; CDR3 protein: CASVEGGTDYQPQHF; CDR3 DNA: TGTGCCAGCGTGGAGGGGGGGACCGATTATCAGCCCCAGCATTTT
V gene: TRBV5-1; D gene: .; clone size: few; J gene: TRBJ2-5; CDR3 protein: CASSLRQVQETQYF; CDR3 DNA: TGCGCCAGCAGCTTACGGCAGGTCCAAGAGACCCAGTACTTC
V gene: TRBV27; D gene: .; clone size: .; J gene: TRBJ2-2; CDR3 protein: CASSFVAATGELFF; CDR3 DNA: TGTGCCAGCAGTTTTGTGGCAGCCACCGGGGAGCTGTTTTTT
V gene: TRBV20-1; D gene: TRBD2; clone size: few; J gene: TRBJ2-5; CDR3 protein: CSTPASGRLGTQYF; CDR3 DNA: TGCAGTACCCCCGCTAGCGGGAGGCTGGGGACCCAGTACTTC
V gene: TRBV27; D gene: .; clone size: many; J gene: TRBJ2-3; CDR3 protein: CASSLVVAGVDTQYF; CDR3 DNA: TGTGCCAGCAGTTTAGTCGTCGCCGGGGTAGATACGCAGTATTTT
V gene: TRBV7-3; D gene: TRBD1; clone size: many; J gene: TRBJ2-3; CDR3 protein: CASSISQGVDTQYF; CDR3 DNA: TGTGCCAGCAGCATATCACAGGGGGTAGATACGCAGTATTTT
V gene: TRBV29-1; D gene: TRBD1; clone size: many; J gene: TRBJ2-7; CDR3 protein: CSVAGGGLTYEQYF; CDR3 DNA: TGCAGCGTAGCAGGGGGCGGGTTAACCTACGAGCAGTACTTC
V gene: TRBV7-9; D gene: TRBD2; clone size: many; J gene: TRBJ2-7; CDR3 protein: CASSSIAGNPLDEQYF; CDR3 DNA: TGTGCCAGCAGCTCCATAGCGGGAAACCCCCTGGACGAGCAGTACTTC
V gene: TRBV28; D gene: .; clone size: many; J gene: TRBJ1-2; CDR3 protein: CASSFSGPERGYTF; CDR3 DNA: TGTGCCAGCAGTTTTTCCGGGCCAGAACGGGGCTACACCTTC
V gene: TRBV7-8; D gene: TRBD2; clone size: many; J gene: TRBJ2-7; CDR3 protein: CASSFTSGNTYEQYF; CDR3 DNA: TGTGCCAGCAGCTTTACTAGCGGGAATACCTACGAGCAGTACTTC
V gene: TRBV7-3; D gene: .; clone size: .; J gene: TRBJ1-1; CDR3 protein: CASSLLGGRAEAFF; CDR3 DNA: TGTGCCAGCAGCTTATTGGGGGGCCGGGCTGAAGCTTTCTTT
V gene: TRBV28; D gene: .; clone size: many; J gene: TRBJ2-1; CDR3 protein: CASTSYWGEDEQFF; CDR3 DNA: TGTGCCAGCACCTCTTACTGGGGGGAGGATGAGCAGTTCTTC
V gene: TRBV4-2; D gene: TRBD2; clone size: few; J gene: TRBJ2-1; CDR3 protein: CASSQVGIGTSVGYEQFF; CDR3 DNA: TGTGCCAGCAGCCAAGTCGGTATAGGGACTAGCGTAGGTTATGAGCAGTTCTTC
V gene: TRBV7-2; D gene: TRBD1; clone size: few; J gene: TRBJ2-1; CDR3 protein: CASNDRTGRNEQFF; CDR3 DNA: TGTGCCAGCAACGACAGGACAGGGAGGAATGAGCAGTTCTTC
V gene: TRBV10-3; D gene: TRBD1; clone size: .; J gene: TRBJ1-2; CDR3 protein: CAISETGGVGYTF; CDR3 DNA: TGTGCCATCAGTGAAACAGGGGGCGTCGGCTACACCTTC
V gene: TRBV20-1; D gene: .; clone size: .; J gene: TRBJ2-2; CDR3 protein: CSSQTGRGTGELFF; CDR3 DNA: TGCAGCTCCCAGACCGGGCGAGGCACCGGGGAGCTGTTTTTT
V gene: TRBV19; D gene: .; clone size: .; J gene: TRBJ2-1; CDR3 protein: CASGSGNEQFF; CDR3 DNA: TGTGCCAGCGGGAGTGGTAATGAGCAGTTCTTC
V gene: TRBV2; D gene: .; clone size: many; J gene: TRBJ2-1; CDR3 protein: CASKGGPDEQFF; CDR3 DNA: TGTGCCAGCAAGGGTGGACCCGATGAGCAGTTCTTC
V gene: TRBV19; D gene: .; clone size: .; J gene: TRBJ1-3; CDR3 protein: CASKNRVDGNTLYF; CDR3 DNA: TGTGCCAGTAAGAACAGGGTGGACGGAAACACCTTATATTTT
V gene: TRBV11-2; D gene: TRBD1; clone size: many; J gene: TRBJ2-7; CDR3 protein: CASSLRDSTVWGYEQYF; CDR3 DNA: TGTGCCAGCAGCTTAAGGGACAGTACGGTCTGGGGATACGAGCAGTACTTC
V gene: TRBV27; D gene: TRBD2; clone size: .; J gene: TRBJ2-7; CDR3 protein: CASSFGDYSYEQYF; CDR3 DNA: TGTGCCAGCAGTTTCGGGGACTACTCCTACGAGCAGTACTTC
V gene: TRBV2; D gene: .; clone size: many; J gene: TRBJ2-1; CDR3 protein: CASSLATRGLYNEQFF; CDR3 DNA: TGTGCCAGCAGCCTGGCGACCCGGGGCCTCTACAATGAGCAGTTCTTC
V gene: TRBV5-1; D gene: .; clone size: many; J gene: TRBJ2-3; CDR3 protein: CASSRLQGGTDTQYF; CDR3 DNA: TGCGCCAGCAGCCGCTTACAGGGAGGCACAGATACGCAGTATTTT
V gene: TRBV7-2; D gene: .; clone size: many; J gene: TRBJ2-3; CDR3 protein: CASSALPGYTQYF; CDR3 DNA: TGTGCCAGCAGCGCCCTCCCGGGGTATACGCAGTATTTT
V gene: TRBV12-3/TRBV12-4; D gene: TRBD2; clone size: many; J gene: TRBJ2-1; CDR3 protein: CASSWTSGNEQFF; CDR3 DNA: TGTGCCAGCAGTTGGACTAGCGGGAATGAGCAGTTCTTC
V gene: TRBV25-1; D gene: .; clone size: few; J gene: TRBJ2-2; CDR3 protein: CASSDGRLTGELFF; CDR3 DNA: TGTGCCAGCAGTGATGGACGCCTCACCGGGGAGCTGTTTTTT
V gene: TRBV19; D gene: .; clone size: .; J gene: TRBJ2-1; CDR3 protein: CASSIGEVRFF; CDR3 DNA: TGTGCCAGTAGTATTGGTGAGGTTCGGTTCTTC
V gene: TRBV30; D gene: .; clone size: many; J gene: TRBJ1-1; CDR3 protein: CAWSVGVLGEAFF; CDR3 DNA: TGTGCCTGGAGTGTGGGAGTGTTGGGCGAAGCTTTCTTT
V gene: TRBV5-6; D gene: .; clone size: many; J gene: TRBJ2-7; CDR3 protein: CASSTLRRLDSYEQYF; CDR3 DNA: TGTGCCAGCAGCACCTTACGGAGACTAGATTCCTACGAGCAGTACTTC
V gene: TRBV20-1; D gene: TRBD1; clone size: .; J gene: TRBJ1-1; CDR3 protein: CSARRDSNTEAFF; CDR3 DNA: TGCAGTGCTAGAAGGGACAGTAACACTGAAGCTTTCTTT
V gene: TRBV15; D gene: TRBD2; clone size: many; J gene: TRBJ2-1; CDR3 protein: CATSRGTSGSNEQFF; CDR3 DNA: TGTGCCACCAGCAGAGGGACTAGCGGGAGCAATGAGCAGTTCTTC
V gene: TRBV7-2; D gene: TRBD1; clone size: many; J gene: TRBJ1-2; CDR3 protein: CASSSGTGIYGYTF; CDR3 DNA: TGTGCCAGCAGCTCCGGGACAGGGATCTATGGCTACACCTTC
V gene: TRBV30; D gene: .; clone size: many; J gene: TRBJ1-5; CDR3 protein: CAWNRDFSNQPQHF; CDR3 DNA: TGTGCCTGGAATCGGGACTTTAGCAATCAGCCCCAGCATTTT
V gene: TRBV4-2; D gene: TRBD1; clone size: .; J gene: TRBJ1-3; CDR3 protein: CASRRQGNSGNTIYF; CDR3 DNA: TGTGCCAGCAGGCGACAGGGAAACTCTGGAAACACCATATATTTT
V gene: TRBV27; D gene: .; clone size: few; J gene: TRBJ2-7; CDR3 protein: CASRPVTGIGMGEQYF; CDR3 DNA: TGTGCCAGCAGACCTGTTACAGGAATCGGGATGGGGGAGCAGTACTTC
V gene: TRBV2; D gene: TRBD1; clone size: few; J gene: TRBJ2-1; CDR3 protein: CASSSRDRGGTGNYNEQFF; CDR3 DNA: TGTGCCAGCTCTTCGAGGGACAGGGGTGGAACGGGAAACTACAATGAGCAGTTCTTC
V gene: TRBV6-1; D gene: TRBD1; clone size: few; J gene: TRBJ2-2; CDR3 protein: CASSGTASGELFF; CDR3 DNA: TGTGCCAGCAGCGGGACAGCGAGCGGGGAGCTGTTTTTT
V gene: TRBV6-2/TRBV6-3; D gene: .; clone size: few; J gene: TRBJ2-1; CDR3 protein: CASSPRAPNEQFF; CDR3 DNA: TGTGCCAGCAGTCCCCGCGCACCGAATGAGCAGTTCTTC
V gene: TRBV5-1; D gene: TRBD1; clone size: many; J gene: TRBJ2-3; CDR3 protein: CASSLVAGGKFTDTQYF; CDR3 DNA: TGCGCCAGCAGCTTGGTGGCAGGGGGCAAGTTTACAGATACGCAGTATTTT
V gene: TRBV7-8; D gene: TRBD1; clone size: .; J gene: TRBJ2-7; CDR3 protein: CASSSEVGTASCEQYF; CDR3 DNA: TGTGCCAGCAGTTCTGAGGTTGGGACAGCCAGCTGCGAGCAGTACTTC
V gene: TRBV4-1; D gene: TRBD2; clone size: few; J gene: TRBJ2-3; CDR3 protein: CASSRMPTSGTDTQYF; CDR3 DNA: TGCGCCAGCAGCCGTATGCCGACTAGCGGCACAGATACGCAGTATTTT
V gene: TRBV7-9; D gene: TRBD2; clone size: many; J gene: TRBJ2-5; CDR3 protein: CASSLGLAGETQYF; CDR3 DNA: TGTGCCAGCAGCTTGGGACTAGCGGGAGAGACCCAGTACTTC
V gene: TRBV29-1; D gene: .; clone size: many; J gene: TRBJ1-2; CDR3 protein: CSVADRDLGYGYTF; CDR3 DNA: TGCAGCGTTGCCGATCGGGACCTCGGCTATGGCTACACCTTC
V gene: TRBV14; D gene: .; clone size: .; J gene: TRBJ1-1; CDR3 protein: CASSQVGLPEAFF; CDR3 DNA: TGTGCCAGCAGCCAAGTTGGACTGCCTGAAGCTTTCTTT
V gene: TRBV28; D gene: .; clone size: many; J gene: TRBJ2-1; CDR3 protein: CASSRGPRGNEQFF; CDR3 DNA: TGTGCCAGCAGTCGGGGACCCCGTGGCAATGAGCAGTTCTTC